Listed here are 14 T cell receptor beta chains from one sample, sequenced in a study of T cell responses to AZD1222 COVID-19 vaccine. This table comes from immunoSEQ multiplex PCR, and its TCRdb copy is limited to in-frame clones, with some not included. The sample has about 140,000 clones, about 92% seen once; the top ten hold roughly 12%. The sample here was peripheral blood, taken after recovery from COVID-19. The origin of the receptors is an adult who had recovered from COVID-19.

The CDR3 reads CASSGDRTEANYGYTF. The CDR3 region has the DNA TGTGCCAGTAGTGGGGACAGGACAGAAGCTAACTATGGCTACACCTTC. The rearrangement uses TRBV19 and TRBJ1-2, with 8 bases fitting TRBD1. CDR3 length: 16 amino acids. V was clipped by 5 bases and J by 0 bases; unmatched bases: 8. Germline assignment: CDR1 LNHDA and CDR2 SQIVND (reference sequence).

This clone was detected once. The rearrangement links TRBV28 to TRBJ2-3; 8 positions agree with TRBD1. This CDR3 comprises 17 residues. CDR1 is MDHEN, CDR2 SYDVKM, per germline. V lost 2 bases to trimming and J lost 2 bases; unmatched junction nucleotides: 9. The CDR3 region is CASSLEMAGGYTDTQYF. The CDR3, as DNA: TGTGCCAGCAGTTTAGAGATGGCAGGGGGCTACACAGATACGCAGTATTTT. The variable domain in full, completed from reference TRBV28 and TRBJ2-3, reads DVKVTQSSRYLVKRTGEKVFLECVQDMDHENMFWYRQDPGLGLRLIYFSYDVKMKEKGDIPEGYSVSREKKERFSLILESASTNQTSMYLCASSLEMAGGYTDTQYFGPGTRLTVL.

This rearrangement joins TRBV4-1 to TRBJ2-7; D remains unclear. Trimming left V 1 base short and J 3 bases short, with 10 bases between. Germline CDR1 is MGHRA and CDR2 is YSYEKL. The CDR3 is made up of 14 amino acids. The CDR3: CASSQGPRDYEQYF. The CDR3 region has the DNA TGCGCCAGCAGCCAAGGGCCAAGGGACTACGAGCAGTACTTC.

The rearrangement links TRBV2 to TRBJ1-2; 9 bases line up with TRBD1. Looked up from germline, CDR1 is SNHLY and CDR2 is FYNNEI. This CDR3 has 13 residues. V was clipped by 5 bases and J by 6 bases; unmatched bases: 4. The chain's CDR3 is CASSTGTGNGYTF. CDR3 in DNA: TGTGCCAGCAGTACCGGGACAGGGAATGGCTACACCTTC.

The DNA for the CDR3 is TGTGCCATCAGTGAGTCGAATCCAGGATTAGTCTACGAGCAGTACTTC. This sequence encodes CAISESNPGLVYEQYF. The rearrangement uses TRBV10-3 and TRBJ2-7, with D uncertain. CDR1 and CDR2 from the germline V gene are ENHRY and SYGVKD. V lost 0 bases and J 3 bases, leaving 15 bases between the germline ends. This CDR3 region has 16 residues.

The rearrangement uses TRBV6-1 and TRBJ2-7; perhaps TRBD1 as D (6 bases). The germline V gene encodes CDR1 MNHNS and CDR2 SASEGT. This CDR3 is 16 amino acids long. Trimming took off 2 bases at V and 3 bases at J, with 17 bases between the two ends. CDR3 in amino acids: CASSEILTGKVYEQYF. Here the CDR3 DNA reads TGTGCCAGCAGTGAAATATTAACAGGGAAGGTCTACGAGCAGTACTTC.

The rearrangement joins TRBV29-1 to TRBJ2-3; a weak D match, TRBD2 (5 bases). Trimming pared 1 base from V and 4 bases from J, leaving 9 bases between. This CDR3 region has 13 residues. Per germline, CDR1 SQVTM and CDR2 ANQGSEA. CDR3 amino acids: CSVEVGSADTQYF. The CDR3 nucleotides are TGCAGCGTTGAAGTGGGGAGCGCAGATACGCAGTATTTT.

The chain has TRBV19 and TRBJ2-3; D uncertain. The CDR3 has 15 residues. Trimming took off 3 bases at V and 0 bases at J, with 10 bases between the two ends. The V gene's germline CDR1 is LNHDA and CDR2 SQIVND (reference sequence). The DNA for the CDR3 is TGTGCCAGTAGTATGGGTGCCTCTAGCACAGATACGCAGTATTTT. Protein sequence: CASSMGASSTDTQYF.

The chain recombines TRBV3-1 (or the pseudogene TRBV3-2) with TRBJ1-1; no reliable D call. The CDR3 loop spans 13 amino acids. V lost 6 bases and J 2 bases, leaving 10 bases between the germline ends. Germline V gene data show CDR1 as LGHDT and CDR2 as YNNKEL (reference sequence). The CDR3: CASSTGINTEAFF. For the CDR3, the DNA is TGTGCCAGCAGTACCGGGATAAACACTGAAGCTTTCTTT.

The rearrangement joins TRBV27 to TRBJ1-2; no clear D. The germline V gene has CDR1 MNHEY and CDR2 SMNVEV (reference sequence). Trimming removed 6 bases at V and 2 bases at J, with 13 bases between. This CDR3 contains 14 residues. The CDR3 loop reads CASSSPTENYGYTF. For the CDR3, the DNA is TGTGCCAGCAGCTCCCCGACGGAGAACTATGGCTACACCTTC.

The chain employs TRBV6-5 and TRBJ1-2; no clear D. This CDR3 spans 13 amino acids. Germline V gene sequence: CDR1 MNHEY, CDR2 SVGAGI. V was pared by 5 bases and J by 3 bases, with 10 bases between. The CDR3 sequence: CASSPKVDYGYTF. In DNA form, the CDR3 reads TGTGCCAGCAGTCCGAAGGTGGACTATGGCTACACCTTC.

This chain uses TRBV5-1 with TRBJ2-2; D unresolved. V lost 1 base and J lost 8, with 12 bases in between. The germline CDR1 and CDR2 sequences are SGHRS and YFSETQ. This CDR3 is built from 14 residues. The CDR3 bases are TGCGCCAGCAGCTTGCCGACCCAGAGAGGGGAGCTGTTTTTT. This encodes CASSLPTQRGELFF.

V gene TRBV4-1 combines with J gene TRBJ2-3, with 8 nucleotides matching TRBD1. Trimming removed 4 bases from V and 0 bases from J; junction bases left unmatched: 9. The CDR3 is made up of 17 amino acids. Per germline, CDR1 MGHRA and CDR2 YSYEKL. The DNA for the CDR3 is TGCGCCAGCAGCCGAGATACGACAGGGGAGAGCACAGATACGCAGTATTTT. This gives the protein CASSRDTTGESTDTQYF.

The rearrangement uses TRBV29-1 and TRBJ2-3; 8 nucleotides match TRBD1. Germline V gene sequence: CDR1 SQVTM, CDR2 ANQGSEA. The CDR3 totals 14 residues. V gave up 3 bases and J gave up 2 bases; unmatched junction bases: 4. CDR3 loop: CSVETGAITDTQYF. The DNA for the CDR3 is TGCAGCGTTGAGACAGGGGCGATCACAGATACGCAGTATTTT.